Sequencing of this T cell receptor (beta chain) was carried out in a study of post-analysis software for immune sequencing data. Only a few counts were recorded for this clonotype. The antigen remains undetermined. Findings and limits, study-wide: Strong co-clustering by F measure was evident for samples that had been prepared in the same batch. TRBV5-6, TRBV5-1 and TRBV20-1 were among 4 or 5 TRBV segments more frequent in patients than controls.

Germline CDR1 SEHNR, CDR2 FQNEAQ (reference sequence). Trimming removed 0 bases at V and 3 bases at J, with 8 bases between. There are 14 residues in the CDR3. Prepared libraries of TCR beta cDNA carried unique molecular identifiers. TCRdb re-derived calls from the PCR reads in MiXCR, one entry per CDR3 protein. In the table there are about 800,000 distinct CDR3 sequences, around 27% of which are singletons. The chain recombines TRBV7-9 with TRBJ1-2; maybe TRBD1 (5 bases). Sequences were obtained from blood. The source is a girl aged 5-17 years with multiple sclerosis. CDR3 sequence: CASSLAGGYYGYTF. The CDR3 DNA reads as TGTGCCAGCAGCTTAGCCGGGGGGTACTATGGCTACACCTTC.